This passage covers 27 T cell receptor beta chains from one sample sequenced in a study of spatial heterogeneity in lung cancer. TCRdb redid the calling of the 5' RACE reads with MiXCR, one entry per CDR3 protein. The sample shows over 50,000 distinct CDR3 sequences, under 7.5% of them seen only once. The time point here: sample taken at primary tumor resection. This specimen was PBMCs, taken at surgery. The receptor source for this set is a female donor with early-stage non-small cell lung cancer.

The sample holds many counts of this clonotype. This sequence joins TRBV3-1 and TRBJ1-1; D gene unclear. Germline loops: CDR1 LGHDT, CDR2 YNNKEL (reference sequence). The V and J ends lost 8 bases and 0 bases respectively, with 16 bases between them. This CDR3 spans 15 amino acids. The CDR3 is CASRSINNMNTEAFF. The CDR3 DNA reads TGTGCCAGCCGGAGTATTAATAACATGAACACTGAAGCTTTCTTT.

In its sample, this clonotype was seen many times. The J gene is TRBJ2-1, the V gene TRBV12-3 or TRBV12-4; D is ambiguous. CDR3 length: 13 residues. Trimming removed 3 bases at V and 8 bases at J, with 11 bases between. CDR3 DNA sequence: TGTGCCAGCAGTTTTCCGGATCGGGATGAGCAGTTCTTC. This translates into CASSFPDRDEQFF.

This clonotype was found many times. The V and J genes are TRBV20-1 and TRBJ1-6; maybe TRBD1 (5 bases). This CDR3 comprises 14 residues. V was shortened by 3 bases and J by 10 bases, with 16 bases between the two germline ends. Germline CDR1 and CDR2: DFQATT and SNEGSKA (reference sequence). CDR3 residues: CSARVGGFGSPLHF. The CDR3 nucleotides are TGCAGTGCTAGGGTCGGGGGATTTGGCTCACCCCTCCACTTT.

The genes are TRBV7-2 and TRBJ1-1; the match to TRBD1 covers 9 bases. After removal of 5 bases from V and 5 bases from J, the junction contained 9 bases not matched to a gene. CDR3 length equals 15 residues. Germline loops: CDR1 SGHTA, CDR2 FQGNSA. This chain's CDR3 is CASSPSDRGGTEAFF. The CDR3 DNA is TGTGCCAGCAGCCCGAGTGACAGGGGGGGGACTGAAGCTTTCTTT.

This clonotype was counted between two and nine times. This chain joins TRBV6-1 and TRBJ1-5; weak D call: TRBD1 (5 bases). Germline CDR1 and CDR2: MNHNS and SASEGT. This CDR3 contains 14 residues. V lost 6 bases and J lost 7, with 16 bases in between. This chain's CDR3 is CASRHGGEDQPQHF. The CDR3 bases are TGTGCCAGCAGACATGGAGGGGAAGACCAGCCCCAGCATTTT.

As concerns this clonotype: This may arise from a read error, as a much more abundant clone is one base away. The chain joins TRBV6-5 to TRBJ2-5; 10 bases fit TRBD1. The CDR3 contains 15 residues. Germline V gene lookup returns CDR1 MNHEY and CDR2 SVGAGI. After removal of 4 bases from V and 5 bases from J, the junction contained 7 bases not matched to a gene. DNA of the CDR3: TGTGCCAGCAGTTTCTTGACAGGGGGCAGGGAGACCCAGTACTTC. Protein: CASSFLTGGRETQYF.

This chain uses TRBV20-1 with TRBJ1-5; D gene uncertain. Trimming stripped 6 bases from V and 3 bases from J, with 12 bases between. The length of the CDR3 is 13 residues. CDR1 DFQATT and CDR2 SNEGSKA come from the germline V gene (reference sequence). As DNA, the CDR3 is TGCAGTGCCCTGAGTACCTCCAATCAGCCCCAGCATTTT. Translation gives CSALSTSNQPQHF.

This clonotype occurred many times. The chain employs TRBV6-5 and TRBJ1-5, with 8 nucleotides matching TRBD1. The V gene's germline CDR1 is MNHEY and CDR2 SVGAGI. V was pared by 2 bases and J by 2 bases, with 5 bases of the junction left unmatched. The CDR3 length is 16 residues. CDR3: CASSYLGQGGNQPQHF. CDR3 bases: TGTGCCAGCAGTTACCTCGGACAGGGTGGCAATCAGCCCCAGCATTTT.

The chain recombines TRBV3-1 with TRBJ2-1; tentatively, D is TRBD2 (6 bases). V gave up 3 bases and J gave up 1 base, with 16 bases separating them. Germline V gene sequence: CDR1 LGHDT, CDR2 YNNKEL (reference sequence). The CDR3 covers 17 residues. CDR3 in DNA: TGTGCCAGCAGCCACGCCAGAGCGGGCCAATCCTACAATGAGCAGTTCTTC. Residues: CASSHARAGQSYNEQFF.

This clonotype was seen ten or more times. The chain couples TRBV6-6 to TRBJ2-1, with TRBD1 matching 7 bases. V lost 7 bases and J lost 1; bases outside the gene matches: 7. This CDR3 is 15 amino acids long. Germline lookup yields CDR1 MNHNY and CDR2 SVGAGI (reference sequence). The CDR3 DNA is TGTGCCAGCACCCACCGGGACAGATCCTACAATGAGCAGTTCTTC. It specifies CASTHRDRSYNEQFF.

This clonotype was detected ten times or more. The rearrangement links TRBV6-6 to TRBJ1-1; D is ambiguous. Per germline, CDR1 MNHNY and CDR2 SVGAGI (reference sequence). The CDR3 is 14 amino acids. Between the trimmed V and J ends, which lost 6 bases and 1 base, there was a span of 12 bases. The CDR3, as DNA: TGTGCCAGCAGGATCCGTCCTGCGAACACTGAAGCTTTCTTT. This sequence encodes CASRIRPANTEAFF.

This clonotype was observed a handful of times. The CDR3 protein is CASSLLRTGSNIQYF. The CDR3 bases are TGTGCCAGCAGTTTATTGAGGACAGGGTCAAACATTCAGTACTTC. The gene calls are TRBV28 and TRBJ2-4; TRBD1 matches at 8 bases. Germline assignment: CDR1 MDHEN and CDR2 SYDVKM. The CDR3 sequence is 15 residues long. J gave up 6 bases and V 1 base, and 5 bases lay outside the gene matches.

This clonotype has a count of ten or more. The chain has TRBV28 and TRBJ1-5; D unclear. The V end lost 2 bases, the J end lost 0 bases, and 5 bases lay between the germline ends. The CDR3 covers 14 residues. Germline values: CDR1 MDHEN, CDR2 SYDVKM. Here the CDR3 reads CASSLIGSNQPQHF. CDR3 bases: TGTGCCAGCAGTTTAATTGGTAGCAATCAGCCCCAGCATTTT.

This clonotype was observed many times. This chain links TRBV12-3 or TRBV12-4 with TRBJ1-5; tentative D call: TRBD1 (6 bases). The CDR3 is 14 residues long. V was cut by 1 base and J by 5 bases, with 9 bases left in between. CDR3 DNA sequence: TGTGCCAGCAGTTTAGGGCAGGGGCATCAGCCCCAGCATTTT. Translating gives CASSLGQGHQPQHF.

The chain uses TRBV9 and TRBJ2-3, with 8 bases aligning to TRBD1. The V and J ends lost 7 bases and 1 base, in that order; junction bases with no gene match: 5. The CDR3 loop spans 14 amino acids. The V gene's germline CDR1 is SGDLS and CDR2 YYNGEE. DNA for the CDR3: TGTGCCAGCGCGACAGGGGAAGGCACAGATACGCAGTATTTT. It is translated as CASATGEGTDTQYF.

This clonotype was counted ten times or more. The chain combines TRBV29-1 with TRBJ1-1; 7 nucleotides align to TRBD1. Germline assignment: CDR1 SQVTM and CDR2 ANQGSEA. This CDR3 has 15 amino acids. Unmatched junction bases numbered 5, after V lost 0 bases and J lost 1 base. In DNA, the CDR3 is TGCAGCGTTGAAGATCGGGGACAGCCGAACACTGAAGCTTTCTTT. It is translated as CSVEDRGQPNTEAFF.

This clonotype was found many times. J is TRBJ2-3 and V is TRBV9; 7 bases are a match to TRBD1. This CDR3 has 16 residues. Germline CDR1 reads SGDLS; CDR2 reads YYNGEE. Trimming removed 4 bases from V and 0 bases from J; junction bases left unmatched: 8. The CDR3 DNA reads TGTGCCAGCAGCCCCGGGACAGAACTAAGCACAGATACGCAGTATTTT. It translates to CASSPGTELSTDTQYF. The full variable domain, in which reference TRBV9 and TRBJ2-3 provide the parts outside the CDR3, is DSGVTQTPKHLITATGQRVTLRCSPRSGDLSVYWYQQSLDQGLQFLIQYYNGEERAKGNILERFSAQQFPDLHSELNLSSLELGDSALYFCASSPGTELSTDTQYFGPGTRLTVL.

In this sample, this clonotype turned up many times. The V and J genes are TRBV4-1 and TRBJ2-3; D call uncertain. Germline V lookup: CDR1 MGHRA, CDR2 YSYEKL. The V end was cut by 0 bases, the J end by 0 bases, with 4 bases between. CDR3 size: 14 residues. CDR3 amino acids: CASSQEPSTDTQYF. CDR3 coding DNA: TGCGCCAGCAGCCAAGAACCGAGCACAGATACGCAGTATTTT.

By proportion, this clonotype is medium-sized. V gene TRBV14 combines with J gene TRBJ1-1, with unresolved D. Deletions cut 6 bases from V and 0 bases from J, with 8 bases between. The CDR3 covers 13 residues. Per the germline V gene, CDR1 is SGHDN and CDR2 is FVKESK. The CDR3 DNA reads TGTGCCAGCAGTAATTGGGTGAACACTGAAGCTTTCTTT. Protein product: CASSNWVNTEAFF.

J is TRBJ2-1 and V is TRBV19; TRBD1 might be the D (5 bases). Deletions cut 2 bases from V and 3 bases from J, with 11 bases between. CDR3 length: 15 residues. Germline CDR1 LNHDA, CDR2 SQIVND (reference sequence). The CDR3 loop is CASSIIGVSYNEQFF. CDR3 in DNA: TGTGCCAGTAGTATAATAGGGGTCAGCTACAATGAGCAGTTCTTC.

As regards this clonotype: One end of the junction is discordant with germline, which a read error may explain. The chain carries TRBV29-1 and TRBJ1-2; D gene unclear. CDR3 length equals 8 residues. CDR1 and CDR2 (germline): SQVTM, ANQGSEA. In nucleotides, the CDR3 is TGCAGCGTTGAAGTGCGAATCTTC. Translation: CSVEVRIF.

The chain combines TRBV5-1 with TRBJ2-3; 8 bases are a match to TRBD1. Germline lookup yields CDR1 SGHRS and CDR2 YFSETQ. J gave up 6 bases and V 4 bases, and 16 bases lay outside the gene matches. The CDR3 spans 17 residues. CDR3 bases: TGCGCCAGCAGCCCCCGAGAAGACAGGGGCGCAAGGGATACGCAGTATTTT. This encodes CASSPREDRGARDTQYF.

There are a few counts of this clonotype. The genes are TRBV9 and TRBJ2-1; D is possibly TRBD1 (8 bases). The CDR3 contains 17 residues. Trimming stripped 0 bases from V and 8 bases from J, with 21 bases between. Germline CDR1 is SGDLS and CDR2 is YYNGEE. The CDR3 DNA reads as TGTGCCAGCAGCGTAGGAGCGGGGTCAGGGGGCTGGTATGAGCAGTTCTTC. Encoded protein: CASSVGAGSGGWYEQFF.

This clonotype has only a few counts. The chain links TRBV12-3 or TRBV12-4 to TRBJ2-2; tentative D call: TRBD1 (6 bases). The V end was cut by 7 bases, the J end by 4 bases, with 13 bases between. The CDR3 loop spans 14 amino acids. This chain's CDR3 is CASIISGVTGELFF. The CDR3 DNA reads TGTGCCAGCATCATTTCAGGGGTCACCGGGGAGCTGTTTTTT.

By frequency in the sample, this clonotype is medium-sized. The J gene is TRBJ2-4, the V gene TRBV2; 9 nucleotides match TRBD1. V shed 9 bases and J 0 bases; nucleotides not matched to a gene: 15. Germline V gene sequence: CDR1 SNHLY, CDR2 FYNNEI. The CDR3 extends over 18 amino acids. CDR3 in DNA: TGTGCCAGGAGAGCGGACAGGGGACCTAGTATAGCCAAAAACATTCAGTACTTC. This sequence encodes CARRADRGPSIAKNIQYF.

This clonotype turned up a few times. The V and J genes are TRBV7-3 and TRBJ1-1; TRBD1 matches at 9 bases. The CDR3 covers 17 residues. Per the germline V gene, CDR1 is SGHTA and CDR2 is FQGTGA. V lost 8 bases to trimming and J lost 2 bases; unmatched junction nucleotides: 15. The CDR3 bases are TGTGCCAGCTCTTGGGCGGGACAGGGCAAAGCCAACACTGAAGCTTTCTTT. As protein: CASSWAGQGKANTEAFF.

There are many counts of this clonotype. The gene calls are TRBV2 and TRBJ1-2, with TRBD1 matching over 10 bases. The CDR3 extends over 14 amino acids. The germline CDR1 and CDR2 sequences are SNHLY and FYNNEI. Trimming at V came to 5 bases and at J to 4 bases, leaving 4 bases not matched to a gene. In DNA, the CDR3 is TGTGCCAGCAGTCGGGACAGGGGAATCTATGGCTACACCTTC. Translating it yields CASSRDRGIYGYTF.